This T cell receptor (beta chain) was sequenced for a study of STAT3 mutations in large granular lymphocyte leukemia. Study details: Among longitudinally sequenced T-LGLL patients, roughly half had canonical activating STAT3 mutations detected. Study conclusions and caveats: In T-cell large granular lymphocyte leukemia, about half of patients showed multiple immunodominant subclonotypes. After therapy, about 35% of the 18 patients switched clonotypes, all new clones STAT3 wild type. In some patients, a small highly pathogenic clone possibly went undetected. Sampling intervals varied between patients and samples.

The method was immunoSEQ multiplex PCR; TCRdb's version includes in-frame clones alone and lacks a portion of them. This sample has 2,000 to 3,000 clones, with over 50% found just once. This clone has more than one count but fewer than ten. Its antigen is as yet unknown. V lost 8 bases to trimming and J lost 1 base, with 11 bases between them. This CDR3 region has 13 residues. CDR1 and CDR2 (germline): MNHEY, SVGAGI. Sequencing input: peripheral blood mononuclear cells. The source is a man in his 60s with T-cell large granular lymphocyte leukemia. Some clones in this sample may be carry-over from other donors' samples. This chain joins TRBV6-5 and TRBJ1-1; D remains unclear. CDR3 in DNA: TGTGCCAGCGGTAGGACGGGGAACACTGAAGCTTTCTTT. This gives the protein CASGRTGNTEAFF.